The 11 T cell receptor beta chains in this list originate from one sample, sequenced in a study of blood T cell repertoires in COVID-19. Produced via immunoSEQ multiplex PCR; TCRdb's table is partial and in-frame only. The table lists 80,000 to 100,000 clones, more than 60% of them singletons. Sequenced sample: peripheral blood. These TCRs come from a man aged 65 to 79 with acute or convalescent COVID-19.

This clone was counted between two and nine times. This sequence joins TRBV2 and TRBJ1-2, with unresolved D. The V end was cut by 3 bases, the J end by 7 bases, with 12 bases between. CDR1 and CDR2 from the germline V gene are SNHLY and FYNNEI. The CDR3 contains 13 residues. The CDR3 sequence: CASSDGKLSGYTF. The CDR3 coding sequence is TGTGCCAGCAGTGACGGGAAACTTTCTGGCTACACCTTC.

This chain joins TRBV20-1 and TRBJ1-6, with D perhaps TRBD1 (5 bases). V gave up 3 bases and J gave up 6 bases, with 15 bases separating them. The CDR3 consists of 15 residues. CDR1 DFQATT and CDR2 SNEGSKA come from the germline V gene (reference sequence). The CDR3 DNA sequence: TGCAGTGCTAGTCTCGGGGGAGCTGGTAATTCACCCCTCCACTTT. The encoded protein is CSASLGGAGNSPLHF.

This chain connects TRBV4-1 to TRBJ2-1, with TRBD2 as a possible D gene (5 bases). V dropped 0 bases and J dropped 6 bases, with 12 bases sitting between them. CDR1 MGHRA and CDR2 YSYEKL come from the germline V gene. The CDR3 is made up of 15 amino acids. The CDR3 DNA follows: TGCGCCAGCAGCCAAGAAAAGAGGGCCCCCAATGAGCAGTTCTTC. Translating gives CASSQEKRAPNEQFF.

CDR3 in amino acids: CASSLDRGYSPLHF. The CDR3 DNA reads as TGTGCCAGCAGTTTAGACAGGGGATATTCACCCCTCCACTTT. The chain employs TRBV27 and TRBJ1-6, with 8 bases identical to TRBD1. The V gene end was trimmed by 2 bases and the J gene end by 8 bases; junction bases not matched to a gene: 2. This CDR3 is built from 14 residues. Germline values: CDR1 MNHEY, CDR2 SMNVEV (reference sequence).

This chain links TRBV6-5 with TRBJ2-4, with 12 bases that match TRBD2. V was pared by 8 bases and J by 6 bases, with 5 bases of the junction left unmatched. The CDR3 has 14 residues. From germline, CDR1 is MNHEY and CDR2 SVGAGI. Written as DNA, the CDR3 is TGTGCCAGCGGATCTAGCGGGAGGGGAAACATTCAGTACTTC. Encoded protein: CASGSSGRGNIQYF.

The V gene is TRBV9, the J gene TRBJ1-1; perhaps TRBD1 as D (5 bases). The CDR3 has 14 amino acids. Germline V lookup: CDR1 SGDLS, CDR2 YYNGEE. V dropped 4 bases and J dropped 2 bases, with 12 bases sitting between them. The CDR3 bases are TGTGCCAGCAGCTTCCGGACAAGAAACACTGAAGCTTTCTTT. Translation gives CASSFRTRNTEAFF. Full variable domain (remainder filled in from reference TRBV9 and TRBJ1-1): DSGVTQTPKHLITATGQRVTLRCSPRSGDLSVYWYQQSLDQGLQFLIQYYNGEERAKGNILERFSAQQFPDLHSELNLSSLELGDSALYFCASSFRTRNTEAFFGQGTRLTVV.

V is TRBV4-1 and J is TRBJ2-1; 7 bases are shared with TRBD2. The CDR3 covers 16 residues. Germline-derived CDR1 and CDR2 are MGHRA and YSYEKL. V was pared by 1 base and J by 6 bases, with 9 bases of the junction left unmatched. The CDR3 reads CASSQVGGSILNEQFF. The CDR3 nucleotides read TGCGCCAGCAGCCAAGTCGGCGGGAGTATTCTCAATGAGCAGTTCTTC.

V is TRBV11-3 and J is TRBJ1-6; no reliable D call. The CDR3 covers 13 residues. Deletions cut 0 bases from V and 7 bases from J, with 4 bases between. The germline V gene has CDR1 SGHNT and CDR2 YENEEA. In DNA, the CDR3 is TGTGCCAGCAGCTTAGAGGAGAATTCACCCCTCCACTTT. It encodes CASSLEENSPLHF.

This clone occurred once. The V and J genes are TRBV19 and TRBJ1-3; weak D call: TRBD1 (6 bases). CDR1 and CDR2 from the germline V gene are LNHDA and SQIVND (reference sequence). CDR3 size: 16 residues. V gave up 3 bases and J gave up 4 bases, with 16 bases separating them. This CDR3 reads CASSMWTGGAGNTIYF. CDR3 sequence (DNA): TGTGCCAGTAGTATGTGGACGGGGGGCGCCGGAAACACCATATATTTT.

This sequence joins TRBV19 and TRBJ1-4; perhaps TRBD1 as D (5 bases). Trimming stripped 3 bases from V and 5 bases from J, with 13 bases between. The germline V gene encodes CDR1 LNHDA and CDR2 SQIVND (reference sequence). The CDR3 consists of 15 residues. This CDR3 reads CASSMGGTSNEKLFF. The CDR3 DNA is TGTGCCAGTAGTATGGGCGGGACCTCAAATGAAAAACTGTTTTTT.

The chain combines TRBV10-1 with TRBJ2-3; 7 bases map to TRBD2. Germline-derived CDR1 and CDR2 are WNHNN and SYGVQD (reference sequence). V trimming: 10 bases; J trimming: 4 bases; junction bases outside the gene matches: 8. CDR3 size: 13 residues. The CDR3 loop reads CAIARLAADTQYF. DNA for the CDR3: TGCGCCATCGCCCGGCTAGCGGCAGATACGCAGTATTTT.